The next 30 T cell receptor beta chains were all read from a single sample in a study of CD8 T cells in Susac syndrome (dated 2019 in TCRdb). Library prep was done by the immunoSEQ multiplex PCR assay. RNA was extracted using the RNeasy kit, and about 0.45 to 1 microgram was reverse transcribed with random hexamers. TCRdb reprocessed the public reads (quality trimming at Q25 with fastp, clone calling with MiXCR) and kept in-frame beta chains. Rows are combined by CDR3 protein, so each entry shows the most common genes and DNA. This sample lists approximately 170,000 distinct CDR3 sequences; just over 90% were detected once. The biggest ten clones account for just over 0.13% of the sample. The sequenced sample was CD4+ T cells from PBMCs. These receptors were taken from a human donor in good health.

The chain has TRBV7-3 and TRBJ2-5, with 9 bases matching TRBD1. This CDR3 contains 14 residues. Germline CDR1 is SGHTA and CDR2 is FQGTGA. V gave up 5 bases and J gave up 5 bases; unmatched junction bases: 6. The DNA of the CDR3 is TGTGCCAGCAGCCCTGGGACAGGGACTGAGACCCAGTACTTC. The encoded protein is CASSPGTGTETQYF.

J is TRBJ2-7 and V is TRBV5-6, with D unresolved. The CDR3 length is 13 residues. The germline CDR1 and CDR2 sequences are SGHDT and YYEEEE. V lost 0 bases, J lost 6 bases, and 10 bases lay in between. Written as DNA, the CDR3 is TGTGCCAGCAGCTTGGTTGGAGACCTCGAGCAGTACTTC. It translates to CASSLVGDLEQYF. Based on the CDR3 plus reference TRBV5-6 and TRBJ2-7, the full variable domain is DAGVTQSPTHLIKTRGQQVTLRCSPKSGHDTVSWYQQALGQGPQFIFQYYEEEERQRGNFPDRFSGHQFPNYSSELNVNALLLGDSALYLCASSLVGDLEQYFGPGTRLTVT.

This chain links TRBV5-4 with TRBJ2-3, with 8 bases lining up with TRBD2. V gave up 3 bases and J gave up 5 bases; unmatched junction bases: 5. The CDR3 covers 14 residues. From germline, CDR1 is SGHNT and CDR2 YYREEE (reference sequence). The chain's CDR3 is CASSSGTRLDTQYF. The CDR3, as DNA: TGTGCCAGCAGCTCAGGGACTAGGCTAGATACGCAGTATTTT.

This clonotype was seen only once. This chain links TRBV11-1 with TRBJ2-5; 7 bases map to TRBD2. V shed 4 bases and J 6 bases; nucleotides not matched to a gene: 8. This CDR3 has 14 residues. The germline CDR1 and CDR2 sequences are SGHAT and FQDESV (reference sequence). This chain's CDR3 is CASSSNLRGKTQYF. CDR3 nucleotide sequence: TGTGCCAGCAGCTCAAATTTGCGGGGGAAGACCCAGTACTTC.

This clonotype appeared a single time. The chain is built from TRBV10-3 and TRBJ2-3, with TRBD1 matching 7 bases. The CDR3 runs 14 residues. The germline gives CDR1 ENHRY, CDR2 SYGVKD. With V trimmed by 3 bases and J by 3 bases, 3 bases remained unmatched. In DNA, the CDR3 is TGTGCCATCAGTGAACAGGGGCAAACAGATACGCAGTATTTT. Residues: CAISEQGQTDTQYF.

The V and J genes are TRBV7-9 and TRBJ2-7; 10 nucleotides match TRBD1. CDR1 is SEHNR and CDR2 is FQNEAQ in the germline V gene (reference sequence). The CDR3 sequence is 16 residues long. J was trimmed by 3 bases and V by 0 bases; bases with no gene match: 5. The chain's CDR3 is CASSLALGTGVYEQYF. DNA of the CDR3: TGTGCCAGCAGCTTAGCCCTTGGGACAGGGGTCTACGAGCAGTACTTC.

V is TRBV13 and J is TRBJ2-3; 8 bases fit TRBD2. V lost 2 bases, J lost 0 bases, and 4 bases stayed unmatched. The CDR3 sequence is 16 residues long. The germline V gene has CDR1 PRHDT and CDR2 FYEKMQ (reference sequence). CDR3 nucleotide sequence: TGTGCCAGCAGCTTAAATAGCGGGGCTAGCACAGATACGCAGTATTTT. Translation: CASSLNSGASTDTQYF. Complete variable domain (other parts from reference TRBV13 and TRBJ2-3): AAGVIQSPRHLIKEKRETATLKCYPIPRHDTVYWYQQGPGQDPQFLISFYEKMQSDKGSIPDRFSAQQFSDYHSELNMSSLELGDSALYFCASSLNSGASTDTQYFGPGTRLTVL.

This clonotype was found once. CDR3 residues: CASSQGTGTGYNEQFF. The CDR3 DNA sequence: TGTGCCAGCAGCCAAGGAACCGGGACAGGATACAATGAGCAGTTCTTC. The V gene is TRBV14, the J gene TRBJ2-1, with 8 nucleotides matching TRBD1. With 1 base clipped from V and 4 bases from J, the junction kept 6 bases outside the gene matches. Germline V gene sequence: CDR1 SGHDN, CDR2 FVKESK. The CDR3 consists of 16 residues.

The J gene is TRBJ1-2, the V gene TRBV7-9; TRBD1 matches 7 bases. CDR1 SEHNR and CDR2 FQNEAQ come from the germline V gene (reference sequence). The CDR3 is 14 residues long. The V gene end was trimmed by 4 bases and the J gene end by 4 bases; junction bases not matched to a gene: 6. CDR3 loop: CASSSRTGVYGYTF. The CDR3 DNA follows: TGTGCCAGCAGCTCCCGGACAGGAGTCTATGGCTACACCTTC. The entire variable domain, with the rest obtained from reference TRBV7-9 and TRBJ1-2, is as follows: DTGVSQNPRHKITKRGQNVTFRCDPISEHNRLYWYRQTLGQGPEFLTYFQNEAQLEKSRLLSDRFSAERPKGSFSTLEIQRTEQGDSAMYLCASSSRTGVYGYTFGSGTRLTVV.

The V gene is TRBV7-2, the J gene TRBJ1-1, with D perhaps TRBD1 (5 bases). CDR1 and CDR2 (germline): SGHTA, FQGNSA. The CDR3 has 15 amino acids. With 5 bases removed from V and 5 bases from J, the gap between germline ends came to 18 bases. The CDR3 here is CASSPNQGRETEAFF. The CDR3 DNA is TGTGCCAGCAGCCCCAATCAGGGAAGAGAGACTGAAGCTTTCTTT.

The CDR3 region has the DNA TGCGCCAGCAGCACGGGACAGGGGCAAGAGACCCAGTACTTC. This sequence encodes CASSTGQGQETQYF. The chain employs TRBV5-1 and TRBJ2-5; 10 positions agree with TRBD1. The J segment lost 2 bases and the V segment lost 4 bases, leaving 2 bases of the junction unmatched. CDR3 length: 14 amino acids. CDR1 and CDR2 (germline): SGHRS, YFSETQ.

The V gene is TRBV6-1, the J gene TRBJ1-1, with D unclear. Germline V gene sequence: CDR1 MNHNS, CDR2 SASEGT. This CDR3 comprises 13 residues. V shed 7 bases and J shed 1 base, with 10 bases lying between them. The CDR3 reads CASKPGPNTEAFF. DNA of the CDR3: TGTGCCAGCAAACCGGGCCCGAACACTGAAGCTTTCTTT.

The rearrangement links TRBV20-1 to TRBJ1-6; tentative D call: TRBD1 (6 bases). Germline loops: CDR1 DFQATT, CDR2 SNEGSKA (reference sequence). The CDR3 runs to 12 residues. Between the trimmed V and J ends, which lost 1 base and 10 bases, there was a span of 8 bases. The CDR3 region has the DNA TGCAGTGCTAGAGCGGGGGGCTCACCCCTCCACTTT. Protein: CSARAGGSPLHF.

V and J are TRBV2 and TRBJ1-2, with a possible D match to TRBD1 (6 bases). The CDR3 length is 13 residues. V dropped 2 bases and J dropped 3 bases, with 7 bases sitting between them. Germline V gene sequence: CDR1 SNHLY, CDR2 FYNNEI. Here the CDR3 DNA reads TGTGCCAGCAGTGAATACAGGGACTATGGCTACACCTTC. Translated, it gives CASSEYRDYGYTF.

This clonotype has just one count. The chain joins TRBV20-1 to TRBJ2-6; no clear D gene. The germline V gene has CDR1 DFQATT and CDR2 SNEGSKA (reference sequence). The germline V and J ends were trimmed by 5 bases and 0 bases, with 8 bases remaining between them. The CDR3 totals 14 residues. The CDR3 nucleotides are TGCAGTGCTGCCCAGATCTCTGGGGCCAACGTCCTGACTTTC. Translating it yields CSAAQISGANVLTF.

The CDR3 region is CASSPTATTGELFF. The CDR3, as DNA: TGTGCCAGCAGTCCGACAGCCACTACCGGGGAGCTGTTTTTT. V usage is TRBV2 and J usage is TRBJ2-2; D possibly corresponds to TRBD1 (5 bases). Trimming left V 5 bases short and J 5 bases short, with 12 bases between. This CDR3 contains 14 residues. Germline-derived CDR1 and CDR2 are SNHLY and FYNNEI.

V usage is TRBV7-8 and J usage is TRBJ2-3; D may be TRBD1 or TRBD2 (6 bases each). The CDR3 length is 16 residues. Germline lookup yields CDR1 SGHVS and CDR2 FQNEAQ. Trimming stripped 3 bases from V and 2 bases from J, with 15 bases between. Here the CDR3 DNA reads TGTGCCAGCAGCTTCCTGGACTGGGGGGCCACAGATACGCAGTATTTT. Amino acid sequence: CASSFLDWGATDTQYF.

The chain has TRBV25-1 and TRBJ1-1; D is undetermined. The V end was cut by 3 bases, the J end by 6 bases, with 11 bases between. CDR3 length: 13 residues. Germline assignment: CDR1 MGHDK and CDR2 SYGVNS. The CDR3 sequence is CASSERTTAEAFF. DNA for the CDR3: TGTGCCAGCAGTGAGCGGACGACGGCTGAAGCTTTCTTT. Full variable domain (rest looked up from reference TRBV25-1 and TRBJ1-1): EADIYQTPRYLVIGTGKKITLECSQTMGHDKMYWYQQDPGMELHLIHYSYGVNSTEKGDLSSESTVSRIRTEHFPLTLESARPSHTSQYLCASSERTTAEAFFGQGTRLTVV.

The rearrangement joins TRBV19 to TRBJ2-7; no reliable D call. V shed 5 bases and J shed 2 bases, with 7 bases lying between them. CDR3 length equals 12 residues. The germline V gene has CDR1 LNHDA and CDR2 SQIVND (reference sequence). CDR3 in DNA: TGTGCCAGTAGTCCGAGACCCTACGAGCAGTACTTC. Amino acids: CASSPRPYEQYF.

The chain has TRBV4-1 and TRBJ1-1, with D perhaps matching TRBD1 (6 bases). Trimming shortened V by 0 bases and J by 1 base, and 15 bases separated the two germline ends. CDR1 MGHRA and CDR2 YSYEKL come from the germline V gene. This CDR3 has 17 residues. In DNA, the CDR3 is TGCGCCAGCAGCCAAGATTTCCGGACAGAAAAGAACACTGAAGCTTTCTTT. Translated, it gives CASSQDFRTEKNTEAFF.

The CDR3 region has the DNA TGCAGCGCCTCGGGGCAGGGGACAGATACGCAGTATTTT. Translated: CSASGQGTDTQYF. V and J are TRBV29-1 and TRBJ2-3; D is possibly TRBD1 (6 bases). Germline V gives CDR1 SQVTM, CDR2 ANQGSEA. The V gene lost 7 bases and the J gene lost 3 bases, with 14 bases spanning the gap. The CDR3 contains 13 residues.

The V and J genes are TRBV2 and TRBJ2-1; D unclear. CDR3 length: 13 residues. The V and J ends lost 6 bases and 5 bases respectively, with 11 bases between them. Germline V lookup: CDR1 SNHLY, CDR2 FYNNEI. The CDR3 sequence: CASSAILDNEQFF. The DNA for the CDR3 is TGTGCCAGCAGCGCGATCCTGGACAATGAGCAGTTCTTC.

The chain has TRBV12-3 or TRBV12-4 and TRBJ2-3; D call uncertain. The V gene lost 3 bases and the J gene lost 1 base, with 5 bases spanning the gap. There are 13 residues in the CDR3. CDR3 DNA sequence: TGTGCCAGCAGTTTTGGGGGCACAGATACGCAGTATTTT. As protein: CASSFGGTDTQYF.

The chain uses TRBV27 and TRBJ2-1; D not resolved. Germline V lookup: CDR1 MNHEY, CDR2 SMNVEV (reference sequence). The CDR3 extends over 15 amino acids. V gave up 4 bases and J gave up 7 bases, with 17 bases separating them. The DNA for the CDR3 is TGTGCCAGCAGTTCAAGTAGGAAAGTGGAGAATGAGCAGTTCTTC. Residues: CASSSSRKVENEQFF.

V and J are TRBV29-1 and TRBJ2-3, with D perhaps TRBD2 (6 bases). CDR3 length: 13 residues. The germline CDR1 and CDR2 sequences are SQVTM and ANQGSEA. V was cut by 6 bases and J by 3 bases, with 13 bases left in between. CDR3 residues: CSVGGLLTDTQYF. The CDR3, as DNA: TGCAGCGTGGGAGGACTTCTGACAGATACGCAGTATTTT.

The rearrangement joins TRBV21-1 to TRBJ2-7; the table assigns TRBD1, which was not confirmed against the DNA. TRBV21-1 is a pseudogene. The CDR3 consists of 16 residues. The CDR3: CASSNPRGARVNEQYF. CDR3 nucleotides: TGTGCCAGCAGCAACCCTCGGGGGGCGCGGGTCAACGAGCAGTACTTC.

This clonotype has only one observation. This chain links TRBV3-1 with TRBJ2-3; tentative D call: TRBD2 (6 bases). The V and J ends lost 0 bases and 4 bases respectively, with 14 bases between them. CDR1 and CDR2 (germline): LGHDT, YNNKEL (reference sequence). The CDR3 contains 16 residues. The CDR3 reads CASSQDSLREADTQYF. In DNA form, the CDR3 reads TGTGCCAGCAGCCAAGATAGCCTCAGGGAGGCAGATACGCAGTATTTT.

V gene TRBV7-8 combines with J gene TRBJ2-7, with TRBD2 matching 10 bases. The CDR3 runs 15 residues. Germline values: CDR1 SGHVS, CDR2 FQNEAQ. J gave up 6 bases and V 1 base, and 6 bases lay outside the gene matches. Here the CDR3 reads CASSLEAGGFAEQYF. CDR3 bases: TGTGCCAGCAGCTTAGAAGCGGGGGGGTTCGCCGAGCAGTACTTC.

The CDR3 DNA reads TGTGCCAGCAGCCCGAGGACAGGGGCTGAAAAACTGTTTTTT. Translating it yields CASSPRTGAEKLFF. The chain couples TRBV5-4 to TRBJ1-4; 9 bases align to TRBD1. Germline CDR1 SGHNT, CDR2 YYREEE (reference sequence). Germline trimming cut 4 bases from V and 7 bases from J; bases unmatched to any gene: 5. CDR3 length equals 14 residues.

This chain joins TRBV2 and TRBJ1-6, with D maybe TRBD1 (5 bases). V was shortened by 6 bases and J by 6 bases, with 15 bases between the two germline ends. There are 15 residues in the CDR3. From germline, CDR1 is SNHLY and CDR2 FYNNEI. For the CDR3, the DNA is TGTGCCAGCAGGGGGTACAGACAGCCTAATTCACCCCTCCACTTT. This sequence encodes CASRGYRQPNSPLHF.